This TCR beta chain was recovered during a study of CXCR3-negative and CXCR3-positive naive CD8 T cells. A note on this clonotype: As yet, its antigen is unknown.

Preparation of TRB cDNA libraries relied on 5' RACE carrying UMI labels. TCRdb processed the 5' RACE reads again and assigns one entry to each CDR3 protein, with no DNA. This specimen shows about 94,000 distinct CDR3 sequences; the ten leading clones hold almost 0.55%. CDR1 is MDHEN, CDR2 SYDVKM, per germline. CDR3 size: 12 residues. Overall study findings and caveats: Cryopreservation partially lowered CXCR3 expression, so most assays used fresh PBMCs. CXCR3-positive naive cells had TRB CDR3s that were more hydrophobic than CXCR3-negative naive cells had. Similarly elevated diversity marked both naive subsets, with memory CD8+ cells showing far lower diversity.

Sorting yielded triplicates of 300,000 cells for each CD8+ T cell subset. This clonotype originated in a human donor in good health. Some clones in this sample may be carry-over from other donors' samples. The sequenced sample was naive CXCR3+ CD8+ T cells from blood. Subset described: CD45RO-CCR7+CD27+CD95- naive CD8+ T cells expressing CXCR3 (TNR3+). This chain links TRBV28 with TRBJ1-5; TCRdb indicates TRBD1, and absent DNA this call remains unverified. This CDR3 reads CASTPLGQPQHF.